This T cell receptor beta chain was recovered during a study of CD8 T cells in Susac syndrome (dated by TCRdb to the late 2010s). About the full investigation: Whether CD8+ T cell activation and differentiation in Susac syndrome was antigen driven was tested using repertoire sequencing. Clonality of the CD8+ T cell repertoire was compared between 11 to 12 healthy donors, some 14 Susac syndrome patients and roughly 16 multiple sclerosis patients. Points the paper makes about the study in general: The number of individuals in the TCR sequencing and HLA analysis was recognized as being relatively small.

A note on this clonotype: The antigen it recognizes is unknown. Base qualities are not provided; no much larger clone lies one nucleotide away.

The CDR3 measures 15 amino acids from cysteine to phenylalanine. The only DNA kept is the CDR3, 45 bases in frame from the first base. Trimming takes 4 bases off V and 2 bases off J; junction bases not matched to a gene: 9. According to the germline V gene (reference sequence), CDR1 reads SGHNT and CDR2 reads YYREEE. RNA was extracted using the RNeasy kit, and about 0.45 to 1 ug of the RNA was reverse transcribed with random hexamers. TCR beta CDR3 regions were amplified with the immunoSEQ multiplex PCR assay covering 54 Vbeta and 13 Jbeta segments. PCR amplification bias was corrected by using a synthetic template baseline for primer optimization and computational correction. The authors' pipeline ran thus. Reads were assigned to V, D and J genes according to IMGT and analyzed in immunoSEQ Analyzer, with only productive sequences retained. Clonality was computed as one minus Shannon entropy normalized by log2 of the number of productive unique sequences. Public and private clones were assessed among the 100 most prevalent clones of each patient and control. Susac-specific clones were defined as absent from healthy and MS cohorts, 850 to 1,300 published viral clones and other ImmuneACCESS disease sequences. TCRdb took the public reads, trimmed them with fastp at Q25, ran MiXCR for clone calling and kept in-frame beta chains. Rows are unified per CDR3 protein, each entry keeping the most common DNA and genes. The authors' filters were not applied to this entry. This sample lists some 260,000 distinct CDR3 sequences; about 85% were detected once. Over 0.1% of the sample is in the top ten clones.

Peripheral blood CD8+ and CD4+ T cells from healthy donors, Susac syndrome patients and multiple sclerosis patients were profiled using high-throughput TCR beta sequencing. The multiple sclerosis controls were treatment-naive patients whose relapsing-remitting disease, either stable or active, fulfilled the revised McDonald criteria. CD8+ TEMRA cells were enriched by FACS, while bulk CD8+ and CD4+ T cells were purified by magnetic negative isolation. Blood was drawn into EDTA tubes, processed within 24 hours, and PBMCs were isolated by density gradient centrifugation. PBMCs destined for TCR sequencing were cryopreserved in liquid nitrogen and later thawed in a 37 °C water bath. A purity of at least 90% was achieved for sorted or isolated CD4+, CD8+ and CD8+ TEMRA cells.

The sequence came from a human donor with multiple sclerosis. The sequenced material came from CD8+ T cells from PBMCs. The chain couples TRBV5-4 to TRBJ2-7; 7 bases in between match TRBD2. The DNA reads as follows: TGTGCCAGCAGCGGGAGGGCGGGAGCCCCCTACGAGCAGTACTTC. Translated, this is CASSGRAGAPYEQYF.